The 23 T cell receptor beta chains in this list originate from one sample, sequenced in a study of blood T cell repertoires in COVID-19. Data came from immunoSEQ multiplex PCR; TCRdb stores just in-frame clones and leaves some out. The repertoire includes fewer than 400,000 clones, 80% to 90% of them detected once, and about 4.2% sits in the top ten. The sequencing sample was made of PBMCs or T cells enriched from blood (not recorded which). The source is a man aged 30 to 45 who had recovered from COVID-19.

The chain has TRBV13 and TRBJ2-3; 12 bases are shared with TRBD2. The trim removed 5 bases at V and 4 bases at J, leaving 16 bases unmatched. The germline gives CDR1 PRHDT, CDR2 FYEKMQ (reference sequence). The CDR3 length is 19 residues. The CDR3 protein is CASSPNPLAGGPESDTQYF. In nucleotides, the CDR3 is TGTGCCAGCAGCCCTAACCCGCTAGCGGGGGGGCCCGAATCAGATACGCAGTATTTT.

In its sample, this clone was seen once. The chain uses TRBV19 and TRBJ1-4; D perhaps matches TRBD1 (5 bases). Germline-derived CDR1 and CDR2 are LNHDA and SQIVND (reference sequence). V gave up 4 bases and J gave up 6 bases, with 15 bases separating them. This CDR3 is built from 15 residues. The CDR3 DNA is TGTGCCAGTAGTACCCGACAGCAACTGGATGAAAAACTGTTTTTT. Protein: CASSTRQQLDEKLFF.

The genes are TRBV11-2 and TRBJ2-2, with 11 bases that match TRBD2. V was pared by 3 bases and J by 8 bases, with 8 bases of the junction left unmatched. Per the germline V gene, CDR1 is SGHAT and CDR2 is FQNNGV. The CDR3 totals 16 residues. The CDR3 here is CASSFVAGGPTGELFF. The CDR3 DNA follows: TGTGCCAGCAGCTTCGTAGCGGGAGGGCCCACAGGGGAGCTGTTTTTT.

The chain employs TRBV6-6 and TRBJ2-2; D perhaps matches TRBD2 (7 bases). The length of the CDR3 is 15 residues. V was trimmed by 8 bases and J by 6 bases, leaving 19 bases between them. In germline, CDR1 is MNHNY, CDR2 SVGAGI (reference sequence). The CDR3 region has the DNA TGTGCCAGCTGGAGAGGTGGGGGGGCCGCCGGGGAGCTGTTTTTT. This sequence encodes CASWRGGGAAGELFF.

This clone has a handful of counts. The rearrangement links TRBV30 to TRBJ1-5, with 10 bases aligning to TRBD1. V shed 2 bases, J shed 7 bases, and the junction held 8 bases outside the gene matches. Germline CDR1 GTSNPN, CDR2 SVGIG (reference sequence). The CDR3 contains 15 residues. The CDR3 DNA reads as TGTGCCTGGAGTACCCAGACAGGGGGCATGCAGCCCCAGCATTTT. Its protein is CAWSTQTGGMQPQHF.

CDR3 sequence (DNA): TGTGCCAGCAGTTATATAGCGAATTCCTACGAGCAGTACTTC. Protein product: CASSYIANSYEQYF. V usage is TRBV6-2 or TRBV6-3 and J usage is TRBJ2-7, with D maybe TRBD2 (5 bases). The CDR3 runs 14 residues. The germline V gene has CDR1 MNHEY and CDR2 SVGEGT. The germline V and J ends were trimmed by 3 bases and 1 base, with 10 bases remaining between them.

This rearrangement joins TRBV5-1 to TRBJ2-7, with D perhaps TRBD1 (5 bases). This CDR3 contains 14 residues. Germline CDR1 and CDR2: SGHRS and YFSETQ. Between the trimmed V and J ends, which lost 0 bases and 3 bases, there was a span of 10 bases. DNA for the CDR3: TGCGCCAGCAGCTTGGACAGGTTATACTACGAGCAGTACTTC. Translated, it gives CASSLDRLYYEQYF.

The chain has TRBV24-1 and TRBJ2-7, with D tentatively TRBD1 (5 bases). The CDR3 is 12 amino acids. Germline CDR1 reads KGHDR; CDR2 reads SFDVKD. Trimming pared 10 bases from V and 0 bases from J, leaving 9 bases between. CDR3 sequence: CATQGNSYEQYF. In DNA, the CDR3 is TGTGCCACTCAGGGAAACTCCTACGAGCAGTACTTC.

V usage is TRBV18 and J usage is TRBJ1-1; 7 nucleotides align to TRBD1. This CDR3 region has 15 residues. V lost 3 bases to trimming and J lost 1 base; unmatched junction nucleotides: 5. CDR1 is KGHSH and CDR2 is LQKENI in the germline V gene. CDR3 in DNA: TGTGCCAGCTCACCTGGACAGGCTGAGAACACTGAAGCTTTCTTT. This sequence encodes CASSPGQAENTEAFF. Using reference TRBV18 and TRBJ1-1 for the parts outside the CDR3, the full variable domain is NAGVMQNPRHLVRRRGQEARLRCSPMKGHSHVYWYRQLPEEGLKFMVYLQKENIIDESGMPKERFSAEFPKEGPSILRIQQVVRGDSAAYFCASSPGQAENTEAFFGQGTRLTVV.

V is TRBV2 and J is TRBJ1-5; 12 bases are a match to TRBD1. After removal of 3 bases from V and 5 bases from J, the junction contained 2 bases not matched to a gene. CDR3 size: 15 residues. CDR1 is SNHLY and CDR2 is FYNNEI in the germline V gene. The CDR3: CASSDGTGGYQPQHF. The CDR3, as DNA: TGTGCCAGCAGTGATGGGACAGGGGGCTATCAGCCCCAGCATTTT.

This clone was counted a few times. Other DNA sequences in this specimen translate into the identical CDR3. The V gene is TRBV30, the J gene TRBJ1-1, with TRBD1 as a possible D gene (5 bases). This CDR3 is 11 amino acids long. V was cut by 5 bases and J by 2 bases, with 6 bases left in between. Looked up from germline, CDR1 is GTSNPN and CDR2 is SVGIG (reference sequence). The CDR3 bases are TGTGCCTGGGGACAAAACACTGAAGCTTTCTTT. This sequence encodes CAWGQNTEAFF.

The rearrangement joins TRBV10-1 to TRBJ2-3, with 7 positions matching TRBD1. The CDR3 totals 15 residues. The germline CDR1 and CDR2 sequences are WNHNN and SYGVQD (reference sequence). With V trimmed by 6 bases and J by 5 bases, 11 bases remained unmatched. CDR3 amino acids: CASSEGASLGDTQYF. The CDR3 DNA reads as TGCGCCAGCAGCGAGGGGGCTAGTTTGGGAGATACGCAGTATTTT.

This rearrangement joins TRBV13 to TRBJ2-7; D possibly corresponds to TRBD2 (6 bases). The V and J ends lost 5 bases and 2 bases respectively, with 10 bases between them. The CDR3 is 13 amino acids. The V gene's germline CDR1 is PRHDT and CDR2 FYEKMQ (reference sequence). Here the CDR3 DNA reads TGTGCCAGCAGCCCGGGACTTCCCTACGAGCAGTACTTC. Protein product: CASSPGLPYEQYF.

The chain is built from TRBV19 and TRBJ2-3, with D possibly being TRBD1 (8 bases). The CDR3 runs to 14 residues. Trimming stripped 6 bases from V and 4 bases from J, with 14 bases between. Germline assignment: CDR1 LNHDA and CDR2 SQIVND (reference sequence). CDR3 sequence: CASRTQGGADTQYF. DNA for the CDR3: TGTGCCAGTAGGACACAGGGGGGGGCAGATACGCAGTATTTT.

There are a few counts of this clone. The CDR3 here is CASSLGLAGGLAKNIQYF. CDR3 DNA sequence: TGCGCCAGCAGCCTGGGACTAGCGGGAGGACTAGCCAAAAACATTCAGTACTTC. The chain links TRBV4-1 to TRBJ2-4, with 15 bases fitting TRBD2. Germline V gene sequence: CDR1 MGHRA, CDR2 YSYEKL. J lost 0 bases, V lost 4 bases, and 4 bases had no gene match. The CDR3 is 18 amino acids.

CDR3 region: CASSWQGSDEKLFF. Here the CDR3 DNA reads TGTGCCAGCAGCTGGCAGGGGAGTGATGAAAAACTGTTTTTT. This rearrangement joins TRBV5-4 to TRBJ1-4; the D gene is possibly TRBD1 (6 bases). The CDR3 contains 14 residues. V dropped 3 bases and J dropped 6 bases, with 12 bases sitting between them. The germline gives CDR1 SGHNT, CDR2 YYREEE (reference sequence). Based on the CDR3 plus reference TRBV5-4 and TRBJ1-4, the full variable domain is ETGVTQSPTHLIKTRGQQVTLRCSSQSGHNTVSWYQQALGQGPQFIFQYYREEENGRGNFPPRFSGLQFPNYSSELNVNALELDDSALYLCASSWQGSDEKLFFGSGTQLSVL.

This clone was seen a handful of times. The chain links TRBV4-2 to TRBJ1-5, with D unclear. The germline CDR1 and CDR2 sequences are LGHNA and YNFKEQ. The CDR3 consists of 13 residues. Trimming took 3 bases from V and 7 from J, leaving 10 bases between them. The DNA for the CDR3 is TGTGCCAGCAGCCAGAGATTAGAGCAGCCCCAGCATTTT. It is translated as CASSQRLEQPQHF.

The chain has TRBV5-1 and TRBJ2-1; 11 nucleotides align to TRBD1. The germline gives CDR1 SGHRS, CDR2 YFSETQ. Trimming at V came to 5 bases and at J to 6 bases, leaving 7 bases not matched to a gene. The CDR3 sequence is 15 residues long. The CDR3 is CASSRGQGAINEQFF. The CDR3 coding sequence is TGCGCCAGCAGTCGCGGACAGGGGGCGATCAATGAGCAGTTCTTC. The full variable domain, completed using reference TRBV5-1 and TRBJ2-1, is KAGVTQTPRYLIKTRGQQVTLSCSPISGHRSVSWYQQTPGQGLQFLFEYFSETQRNKGNFPGRFSGRQFSNSRSEMNVSTLELGDSALYLCASSRGQGAINEQFFGPGTRLTVL.

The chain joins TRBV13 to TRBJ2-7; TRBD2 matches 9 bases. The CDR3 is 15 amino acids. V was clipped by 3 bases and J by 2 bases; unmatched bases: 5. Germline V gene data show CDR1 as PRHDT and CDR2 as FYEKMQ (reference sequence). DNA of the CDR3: TGTGCCAGCAGCTTTGGCGGGGGGGGACCCTACGAGCAGTACTTC. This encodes CASSFGGGGPYEQYF.

The CDR3 loop is CASSNFDMIYGYTF. CDR3 in DNA: TGTGCCAGTAGTAATTTCGACATGATCTATGGCTACACCTTC. The J gene is TRBJ1-2, the V gene TRBV19; D not resolved. This CDR3 has 14 residues. Germline V gene data show CDR1 as LNHDA and CDR2 as SQIVND (reference sequence). The V and J ends lost 4 bases and 4 bases respectively, with 13 bases between them.

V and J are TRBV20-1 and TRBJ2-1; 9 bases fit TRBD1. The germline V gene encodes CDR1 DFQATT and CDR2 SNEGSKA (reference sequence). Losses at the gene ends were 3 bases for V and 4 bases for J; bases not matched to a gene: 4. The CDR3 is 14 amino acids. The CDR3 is CSASPGTGYNEQFF. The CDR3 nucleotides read TGCAGTGCTAGTCCCGGGACAGGGTACAATGAGCAGTTCTTC.

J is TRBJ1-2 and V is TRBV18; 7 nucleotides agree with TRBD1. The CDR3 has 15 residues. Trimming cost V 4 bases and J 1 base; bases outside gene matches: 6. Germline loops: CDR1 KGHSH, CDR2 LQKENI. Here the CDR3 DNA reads TGTGCCAGCTCACGCGACAGGGATCATAACTATGGCTACACCTTC. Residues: CASSRDRDHNYGYTF.

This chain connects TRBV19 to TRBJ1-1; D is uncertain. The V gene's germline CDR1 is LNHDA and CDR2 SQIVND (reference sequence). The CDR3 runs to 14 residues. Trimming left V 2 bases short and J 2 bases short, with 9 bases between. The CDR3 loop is CASSIYPGNTEAFF. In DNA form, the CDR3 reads TGTGCCAGTAGTATATATCCGGGAAACACTGAAGCTTTCTTT.